This T cell receptor (beta chain) was documented in a study of Ad26.COV2.S vaccination and SARS-CoV-2 variants. Study outcomes and limitations: Measures of TCR breadth and depth may have fallen short of total T cell responses.

Assay: immunoSEQ multiplex PCR; the TCRdb copy retains only in-frame clones and omits some. The sample consists of about 350,000 clones, 86% of them appearing once. Of note for this clone: The antigen is unknown.

The treatment is: about 20 received Ad26.COV2.S at low or high dose, single or two shots; about 5 received placebo; per-sample allocation not given. Samples came from day 63 after the first vaccine or placebo injection. The receptor comes from a person aged 18-65 years who received the Ad26.COV2.S COVID-19 vaccine or a placebo. Sequenced here: peripheral blood, sampled in a trial of Ad26.COV2.S vaccine versus placebo.

The CDR3 coding sequence is TGTGCCAGCAGCGAGGGACGGAGAAATGAAGCTTTCTTT. Translating gives CASSEGRRNEAFF. The genes are TRBV7-2 and TRBJ1-1; TRBD1 is a possible D gene (5 bases). CDR1 is SGHTA and CDR2 is FQGNSA in the germline V gene. The CDR3 spans 13 residues. Trimming took 5 bases from V and 7 from J, leaving 14 bases between them.